The 10 T cell receptor beta chains given below trace back to one sample, sequenced in a study of read filtering for tumor transcriptome and immune sequencing. This library used roughly 400 ng RNA and molecular barcoded adaptors spanning alpha/delta and beta/gamma chains. MiXCR was run by TCRdb on the reads, yielding one entry per CDR3 protein. The sample holds tens of thousands of distinct CDR3 sequences, roughly 19% seen once. Sequencing was performed on a population of CD138-negative cells sorted from bone marrow. The receptor set was obtained from a donor at least 40 years old with multiple myeloma.

This clonotype has at least ten counts. The genes are TRBV6-1 and TRBJ2-2; 9 bases are shared with TRBD1. J was trimmed by 1 base and V by 8 bases; bases with no gene match: 5. The CDR3 extends over 15 amino acids. Germline CDR1 is MNHNS and CDR2 is SASEGT. In DNA, the CDR3 is TGTGCCAGCGAGTGGGGACAGGGGAACACCGGGGAGCTGTTTTTT. This encodes CASEWGQGNTGELFF.

At least ten counts were recorded for this clonotype. The rearrangement joins TRBV28 to TRBJ2-7, with D unclear. In germline, CDR1 is MDHEN, CDR2 SYDVKM. The germline V and J ends were trimmed by 5 bases and 0 bases, with 8 bases remaining between them. This CDR3 contains 13 residues. For the CDR3, the DNA is TGTGCCAGCAGTCTGAAGATCTCCTACGAGCAGTACTTC. Its translation is CASSLKISYEQYF.

The table lists this clonotype with a few counts. The gene calls are TRBV7-2 and TRBJ2-3, with 8 bases aligning to TRBD2. The CDR3 has 17 residues. After removal of 0 bases from V and 4 bases from J, the junction contained 9 bases not matched to a gene. The germline CDR1 and CDR2 sequences are SGHTA and FQGNSA. The CDR3 is CASSLAALAGRADTQYF. In DNA, the CDR3 is TGTGCCAGCAGCTTAGCTGCTTTAGCGGGGAGGGCAGATACGCAGTATTTT.

This clonotype was recorded at least ten times. V and J are TRBV7-8 and TRBJ2-7, with D possibly matching TRBD1 (6 bases). Trimming removed 4 bases at V and 4 bases at J, with 8 bases between. CDR3 length: 12 residues. Germline-derived CDR1 and CDR2 are SGHVS and FQNEAQ. CDR3 residues: CASSSTGYEQYF. The DNA of the CDR3 is TGTGCCAGCAGCTCTACAGGGTACGAGCAGTACTTC.

This clonotype has a count of ten or more. The rearrangement links TRBV5-5 to TRBJ1-6; perhaps TRBD1 as D (5 bases). Germline V gives CDR1 SGHKS, CDR2 YYEKEE (reference sequence). V was shortened by 0 bases and J by 6 bases, with 13 bases between the two germline ends. The CDR3 length is 16 residues. The CDR3 bases are TGTGCCAGCAGCTTGGGGCAAACAGGACCTAATTCACCCCTCCACTTT. Translation gives CASSLGQTGPNSPLHF.

V usage is TRBV30 and J usage is TRBJ1-2, with D perhaps matching TRBD1 (6 bases). V lost 2 bases to trimming and J lost 14 bases, with 15 bases between them. The germline V gene encodes CDR1 GTSNPN and CDR2 SVGIG (reference sequence). The CDR3 sequence is 11 residues long. This chain's CDR3 is CAWSLGQMRTF. CDR3 sequence (DNA): TGTGCCTGGAGTTTAGGACAGATGAGAACCTTC. The full variable domain, completed using reference TRBV30 and TRBJ1-2, is SQTIHQWPATLVQPVGSPLSLECTVEGTSNPNLYWYRQAAGRGLQLLFYSVGIGQISSEVPQNLSASRPQDRQFILSSKKLLLSDSGFYLCAWSLGQMRTFGSGTRLTVV.

This clonotype was recorded at least ten times. The chain recombines TRBV2 with TRBJ2-1; perhaps TRBD1 as D (6 bases). The germline V and J ends were trimmed by 4 bases and 12 bases, with 13 bases remaining between them. Germline V gene lookup returns CDR1 SNHLY and CDR2 FYNNEI. The CDR3 loop spans 12 amino acids. For the CDR3, the DNA is TGTGCCAGCAGTGCTCAGGGGCCGGTGCAGTTCTTC. This encodes CASSAQGPVQFF.

This clonotype has ten or more counts. The V and J genes are TRBV29-1 and TRBJ2-7, with TRBD2 matching over 10 bases. This CDR3 has 16 amino acids. Germline CDR1 SQVTM, CDR2 ANQGSEA. The V and J ends lost 4 bases and 3 bases, in that order; junction bases with no gene match: 12. In DNA, the CDR3 is TGCAGCGTTGTCGGTCCCGAGGGACTAGCGAACTACGAGCAGTACTTC. This sequence encodes CSVVGPEGLANYEQYF.

A note on this clonotype: An end of the junction differs from the germline gene, which may be a read error. This chain links TRBV5-6 with TRBJ2-3; D is undetermined. The CDR3 has 14 residues. CDR1 is SGHDT and CDR2 is YYEEEE in the germline V gene. CDR3 residues: CARSLAGHTDTQYF. CDR3 sequence (DNA): TGTGCCCGCAGCTTGGCAGGTCACACAGATACGCAGTATTTT. Full variable domain (outside the CDR3, taken from reference TRBV5-6 and TRBJ2-3): DAGVTQSPTHLIKTRGQQVTLRCSPKSGHDTVSWYQQALGQGPQFIFQYYEEEERQRGNFPDRFSGHQFPNYSSELNVNALLLGDSALYLCARSLAGHTDTQYFGPGTRLTVL.

This clonotype was seen repeatedly, ten times or more. The rearrangement joins TRBV29-1 to TRBJ2-3, with D possibly being TRBD1 (5 bases). The CDR3 sequence is 13 residues long. CDR1 and CDR2 from the germline V gene are SQVTM and ANQGSEA. The germline V and J ends were trimmed by 1 base and 6 bases, with 11 bases remaining between them. This CDR3 is CSVEVQARDTQYF. The CDR3 DNA is TGCAGCGTTGAAGTACAGGCTAGGGATACGCAGTATTTT.